This T cell receptor (beta chain) appears in the sequencing data of a study of cytomegalovirus exposure and HLA in healthy donors. Although they were nominally healthy when sampled, donors likely had unrecorded immune exposures. Germline-derived CDR1 and CDR2 are MDHEN and SYDVKM. V dropped 5 bases and J dropped 7; count of bases not matched to a gene: 11. CDR3 length: 15 residues. PCR involved 60 Vbeta and 13 Jbeta primers. Clones were read by immunoSEQ multiplex PCR, and TCRdb kept only the in-frame ones, dropping some. The sample records about 120,000 clones, over 60% being singletons. The source is a human donor in good health. Sequencing was performed on PBMCs. This chain joins TRBV28 and TRBJ1-2, with TRBD1 identical over 9 bases. CDR3 protein: CASSPTGQGKRGYTF. The CDR3 DNA reads as TGTGCCAGCAGTCCCACGGGACAGGGAAAGCGTGGCTACACCTTC.